A selection of T cell receptor beta chains follows, all from one sample in a study of T cells in Graves' hyperthyroidism and ophthalmopathy. TCRdb re-derived calls from the multiplex PCR reads in MiXCR, one entry per CDR3 protein. In the table there are 300,000 to 400,000 distinct CDR3 sequences, 20% to 25% of which are singletons. Sequencing was done on a sample of blood. Receptor source: a woman between 45 and 65 years old with Graves' hyperthyroidism. Both conserved end residues are trimmed from each CDR3. The order of the fields is J gene, V gene, CDR3 protein.

J: TRBJ1-3
V: TRBV6-9
CDR3: ASSYGVGQSSGNTIY

J: TRBJ1-1
V: TRBV5-1
CDR3: AGSFQGAGTEAF

J: TRBJ2-5
V: TRBV6-1
CDR3: ASSRSETQY

J: TRBJ1-3
V: TRBV2
CDR3: ASSGGQGRETGNTIY

J: TRBJ1-1
V: TRBV10-3
CDR3: AISEPGQMNTEAF

J: TRBJ1-2
V: TRBV11-2
CDR3: ASSYTGDYGYT

J: TRBJ2-1
V: TRBV11-2
CDR3: ASRRTGASEQF

J: TRBJ2-4
V: TRBV12-3/TRBV12-4
CDR3: ASSHPQGNIQY

J: TRBJ2-1
V: TRBV11-2
CDR3: ASSLVPSGKNEQF

J: TRBJ2-1
V: TRBV13
CDR3: ASSSRDSGGQF

J: TRBJ1-2
V: TRBV29-1
CDR3: SVESQDTNYGYT

J: TRBJ2-7
V: TRBV7-2
CDR3: ASSPRLAGAPEQY

J: TRBJ1-1
V: TRBV2
CDR3: ATSPYGGGGTEAF

J: TRBJ1-2
V: TRBV7-2
CDR3: ASSFGSRGKYGYT

J: TRBJ2-7
V: TRBV20-1
CDR3: SANKRGSVYEQY

J: TRBJ1-1
V: TRBV10-3
CDR3: AAAGLEGRTEAF

J: TRBJ1-3
V: TRBV4-1
CDR3: ASSPSSGASGNTIY

J: TRBJ1-2
V: TRBV6-1
CDR3: ASSQDRGGHYGYT

J: TRBJ1-5
V: TRBV28
CDR3: ASSLWGGGQPQH

J: TRBJ2-7
V: TRBV3-1
CDR3: ASSRGGGEYEQY

J: TRBJ2-5
V: TRBV20-1
CDR3: SARDTQGAEETQY

J: TRBJ2-7
V: TRBV30
CDR3: AWSSLSDRPKGEQY

J: TRBJ2-3
V: TRBV12-5
CDR3: ASGRGRGAGDTQY

J: TRBJ1-1
V: TRBV12-3/TRBV12-4
CDR3: ASGKGDMTEAF

J: TRBJ2-5
V: TRBV27
CDR3: ASSFGSSIQTQY

J: TRBJ2-5
V: TRBV10-3
CDR3: AINAGQQETQY

J: TRBJ1-5
V: TRBV6-1
CDR3: ASSRTGGESNQPQH

J: TRBJ1-3
V: TRBV9
CDR3: ASSVRAGNTIY

J: TRBJ2-7
V: TRBV28
CDR3: ASSVTVYEQY

J: TRBJ2-7
V: TRBV3-1
CDR3: ASSQPGQERREQY

J: TRBJ2-5
V: TRBV7-3
CDR3: ASSNWARYQETQY

J: TRBJ1-1
V: TRBV12-3/TRBV12-4
CDR3: ASRTGALDTEAF

J: TRBJ1-6
V: TRBV5-1
CDR3: ASRSSYRSSYNSPLH

J: TRBJ1-1
V: TRBV11-1
CDR3: ASSTTENTEAF

J: TRBJ2-3
V: TRBV7-3
CDR3: ASSPVRSTHTQY

J: TRBJ1-4
V: TRBV15
CDR3: ATSQGRPTNEKLF

J: TRBJ2-2
V: TRBV5-1
CDR3: ASSARLGDTGELF

J: TRBJ2-3
V: TRBV30
CDR3: AWSQGGGPTDTQY

J: TRBJ1-6
V: TRBV28
CDR3: ASSFRRGLSSYNSPLH